This passage covers 2 T cell receptor beta chains from one sample sequenced in a study of radiotherapy plus CTLA-4 blockade in lung cancer. The table came from immunoSEQ multiplex PCR; TCRdb's copy has only in-frame clones and leaves some out. The sample lists approximately 110,000 clones, more than 75% occurring once. The source material was peripheral blood, sampled from a patient treated with radiotherapy plus ipilimumab. The receptors derive from a human donor with non-small cell lung cancer that progressed on radiotherapy plus ipilimumab. Some clones in this sample may be carry-over from other donors' samples.

This chain links TRBV15 with TRBJ2-1, with 12 bases aligning to TRBD2. The CDR3 contains 16 residues. The germline CDR1 and CDR2 sequences are LNHNV and YYDKDF (reference sequence). V was clipped by 3 bases and J by 4 bases; unmatched bases: 4. The CDR3 is CATSSNLAGGYNEQFF. CDR3 bases: TGTGCCACCAGCAGCAATCTAGCGGGGGGGTACAATGAGCAGTTCTTC.

The chain combines TRBV6-5 with TRBJ1-5; D call uncertain. The CDR3 has 14 residues. Germline assignment: CDR1 MNHEY and CDR2 SVGAGI. The V end was cut by 5 bases, the J end by 3 bases, with 11 bases between. CDR3 nucleotide sequence: TGTGCCAGCAGTGGAAGCAAGACCAATCAGCCCCAGCATTTT. This translates into CASSGSKTNQPQHF.